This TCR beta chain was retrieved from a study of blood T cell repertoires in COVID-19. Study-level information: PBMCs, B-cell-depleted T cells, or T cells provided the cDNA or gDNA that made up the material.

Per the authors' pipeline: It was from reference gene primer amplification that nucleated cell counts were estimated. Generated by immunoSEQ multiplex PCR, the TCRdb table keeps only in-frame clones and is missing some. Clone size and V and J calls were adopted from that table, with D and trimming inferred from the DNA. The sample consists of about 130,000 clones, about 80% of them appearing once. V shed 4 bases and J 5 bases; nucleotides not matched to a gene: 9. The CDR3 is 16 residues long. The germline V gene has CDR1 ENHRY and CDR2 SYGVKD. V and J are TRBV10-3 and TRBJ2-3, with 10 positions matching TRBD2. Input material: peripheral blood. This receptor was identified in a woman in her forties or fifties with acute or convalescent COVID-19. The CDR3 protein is CAISGASGGPGDTQYF. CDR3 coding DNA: TGTGCCATCAGTGGTGCTAGCGGGGGCCCCGGAGATACGCAGTATTTT.